This entry concerns a single T cell receptor (beta chain). The antigen remains unidentified. The CDR3 is 21 residues long. CDR1 KGHDR and CDR2 SFDVKD come from the germline V gene. V lost 4 bases and J lost 2, with 29 bases in between. These data come from a study of T-cell reconstitution after alpha-beta-depleted transplantation in children. Study-wide points: In some patients, recipient T cells and intrathymic progenitors surviving conditioning explained high day-60 diversity. Reportedly, only several hundred clones from non-depleted graft cells drove alpha-beta T-cell counts at about two months. It was newly produced T cells that mostly accounted for T-cell counts and diversity one year after transplant.

The TCRbeta library incorporated unique molecular identifiers. TCRdb recomputed calls from the PCR reads with MiXCR, one row per CDR3 protein. Here the sample spans roughly 160,000 distinct CDR3 sequences, around 10% being singletons. The material was PBMCs, obtained before TCRalphabeta/CD19-depleted stem cell transplant. The receptor was derived from a boy under 10 years old with acute myeloid leukemia, due to receive a stem cell transplant. The V gene is TRBV24-1, the J gene TRBJ1-5; TRBD1 might be the D (5 bases). CDR3 in amino acids: CATSDRDSKGSPWGRNQPQHF. The DNA for the CDR3 is TGTGCCACCAGTGACCGAGACAGTAAGGGCAGCCCCTGGGGTCGCAATCAGCCCCAGCATTTT.